These T cell receptor beta chains were read from a single sample in a study of T cells in Graves' hyperthyroidism and ophthalmopathy. MiXCR, run by TCRdb on the multiplex PCR reads, gives a single entry per CDR3 protein. The table lists around 530,000 distinct CDR3 sequences, 17% of them singletons. The source material was blood. The source is a woman between 18 and 29 years old with Graves' ophthalmopathy. Both conserved end residues are part of each CDR3. The D gene is left open where the match is weak. Not every row has a clone size; where given, it reads once, few, many or a size class.

d_call | j_call | v_call | clone_size | cdr3_aa | cdr3_nt
. | TRBJ2-3 | TRBV5-1 | many | CASSENLGGTDTQYF | TGCGCCAGCAGCGAAAACTTAGGGGGGACAGATACGCAGTATTTT
. | TRBJ2-3 | TRBV5-8 | . | CASSPRDKVLCCTDTQYF | TGTGCCAGCAGCCCGCGGGACAAAGTTCTCTGCTGCACAGATACGCAGTATTTT
. | TRBJ2-7 | TRBV20-1 | many | CSVHWGRYEQYF | TGCAGTGTGCACTGGGGGCGCTACGAGCAGTACTTC
. | TRBJ2-1 | TRBV7-9 | . | CASGRALGNEQFF | TGTGCCTCCGGCAGGGCCCTGGGGAATGAGCAGTTCTTC
. | TRBJ1-5 | TRBV6-1 | . | CASSEASTLAVRGQPQHF | TGTGCCAGCAGTGAAGCTTCCACCCTTGCTGTGAGGGGTCAGCCCCAGCATTTT
. | TRBJ1-1 | TRBV30 | many | CAWSVTRGRAFF | TGTGCCTGGAGTGTCACCAGAGGGCGAGCTTTCTTT
TRBD1 | TRBJ2-7 | TRBV28 | many | CASSPDRETYEQYF | TGTGCCAGCAGTCCGGACAGGGAGACCTACGAGCAGTACTTC
TRBD1 | TRBJ1-2 | TRBV10-3 | few | CAITFGQGGYTF | TGTGCCATCACCTTCGGACAGGGAGGCTACACCTTC
. | TRBJ1-1 | TRBV19 | many | CASSMGTTEAFF | TGTGCCAGTAGTATGGGTACCACTGAAGCTTTCTTT
. | TRBJ1-1 | TRBV20-1 | many | CSASRYTISGTEAFF | TGCAGTGCTAGTCGTTACACCATCAGCGGCACTGAAGCTTTCTTT
TRBD1 | TRBJ2-2 | TRBV27 | few | CASRETGTGELFF | TGTGCCAGCAGAGAGACAGGGACCGGGGAGCTGTTTTTT
TRBD2 | TRBJ2-3 | TRBV10-3 | many | CATSTSGSTDTQYF | TGTGCCACATCCACTAGCGGGAGCACAGATACGCAGTATTTT
. | TRBJ2-4 | TRBV11-2 | many | CASSSPRRRNIQYF | TGTGCCAGCAGCTCACCCAGGAGGAGGAACATTCAGTACTTC
TRBD2 | TRBJ2-1 | TRBV29-1 | . | CSVEDGGGSLGERFF | TGCAGCGTTGAAGATGGAGGCGGGAGTTTAGGTGAGCGGTTCTTC
. | TRBJ2-3 | TRBV6-1 | many | CASSQGSGTAFTDTQYF | TGTGCCAGCAGTCAGGGCAGCGGGACAGCTTTTACAGATACGCAGTATTTT
TRBD2 | TRBJ2-2 | TRBV5-1 | many | CASSSTAGVKTGELFF | TGCGCCAGCAGCTCAACAGCGGGAGTAAAGACCGGGGAGCTGTTTTTT
. | TRBJ2-7 | TRBV27 | few | CASSLSGDRDEQYF | TGTGCCAGCAGTTTATCAGGGGATAGGGACGAGCAGTACTTC
. | TRBJ2-7 | TRBV5-1 | many | CASSPGTRSYEQYF | TGCGCCAGCAGCCCAGGGACTCGCTCCTACGAGCAGTACTTC
TRBD2 | TRBJ2-1 | TRBV11-2 | many | CASSLALAGGPIYNEQFF | TGTGCCAGCAGCTTAGCTCTAGCGGGGGGGCCGATCTACAATGAGCAGTTCTTC
TRBD2 | TRBJ2-1 | TRBV9 | many | CASSAKKGTSGLLYNEQFF | TGTGCCAGCAGCGCGAAGAAAGGGACTAGCGGGCTGCTCTACAATGAGCAGTTCTTC
. | TRBJ1-1 | TRBV30 | many | CAWSVGERTEAFF | TGTGCCTGGAGTGTGGGGGAGCGCACTGAAGCTTTCTTT
. | TRBJ2-7 | TRBV29-1 | . | CSVEDKGRESPGQYF | TGCAGCGTTGAAGATAAGGGTCGGGAGAGTCCCGGGCAGTACTTC
TRBD2 | TRBJ2-3 | TRBV7-2 | many | CASSLGGGGADTLDTQYF | TGTGCCAGCAGCTTAGGAGGCGGGGGGGCCGATACACTTGATACGCAGTATTTT
. | TRBJ1-1 | TRBV24-1 | few | CATSGARATEAFF | TGTGCCACCAGTGGGGCGAGGGCTACTGAAGCTTTCTTT
. | TRBJ1-1 | TRBV29-1 | . | CSVGDGGGPRTEAFF | TGCAGCGTTGGAGATGGAGGAGGGCCCCGAACTGAAGCTTTCTTT
TRBD1 | TRBJ1-2 | TRBV20-1 | . | CSAAGTGDYGYTF | TGCAGTGCTGCCGGGACAGGCGACTATGGCTACACCTTC
TRBD1 | TRBJ1-1 | TRBV29-1 | few | CSVDRQGANTEAFF | TGCAGCGTTGACAGACAGGGCGCGAACACTGAAGCTTTCTTT
. | TRBJ1-1 | TRBV12-3/TRBV12-4 | . | CASSTLLGTEALF | TGTGCCAGCAGTACCCTCTTGGGGACTGAAGCTCTCTTT
. | TRBJ1-2 | TRBV7-6 | few | CASSSLTDSNYGYTF | TGTGCCAGCAGCTCACTGACAGATTCTAACTATGGCTACACCTTC
. | TRBJ1-1 | TRBV4-2 | few | CASSHFGDRDTEAFF | TGTGCCAGCAGCCATTTCGGTGACAGAGACACTGAAGCTTTCTTT
TRBD2 | TRBJ2-1 | TRBV2 | many | CASSEAGTSGYNEQFF | TGTGCCAGCAGTGAAGCGGGGACTAGCGGTTACAATGAGCAGTTCTTC
. | TRBJ2-6 | TRBV7-3 | many | CASSPQDSQSGANVLTF | TGTGCCAGCAGCCCACAGGACAGCCAATCTGGGGCCAACGTCCTGACTTTC
TRBD2 | TRBJ2-1 | TRBV5-5 | . | CASSASGSLNEQFF | TGTGCCAGCAGCGCTAGCGGGAGTCTGAATGAGCAGTTCTTC
. | TRBJ1-4 | TRBV7-9 | . | CASSFSRANEKLFF | TGTGCCAGCAGCTTTTCCCGGGCGAATGAAAAACTGTTTTTT
TRBD1 | TRBJ2-2 | TRBV12-3/TRBV12-4 | many | CASTYTFSGTENTGELFF | TGTGCCAGCACCTACACCTTCTCCGGGACAGAGAACACCGGGGAGCTGTTTTTT
TRBD1 | TRBJ1-4 | TRBV13 | many | CASSFRQGVGEKLFF | TGTGCCAGCAGCTTCAGACAGGGGGTTGGTGAAAAACTGTTTTTT
. | TRBJ1-2 | TRBV19 | . | CASHPAEGRGNSDTF | TGTGCCAGTCACCCCGCCGAGGGCAGGGGTAATTCGGACACCTTC
TRBD2 | TRBJ2-3 | TRBV29-1 | . | CSVELAGFSTDTQYF | TGCAGCGTTGAGCTAGCGGGTTTTAGCACAGATACGCAGTATTTT
TRBD2 | TRBJ2-1 | TRBV7-2 | many | CASSGQLAGGSGEQFF | TGTGCCAGCAGCGGCCAACTAGCGGGAGGATCCGGTGAGCAGTTCTTC
TRBD1 | TRBJ1-2 | TRBV5-6 | . | CASSSGQGANYGYTF | TGTGCCAGCAGCTCTGGACAGGGGGCTAACTATGGCTACACCTTC
TRBD1 | TRBJ1-2 | TRBV3-1 | many | CASRGIPGGLSTF | TGTGCCAGCAGGGGAATCCCAGGGGGCCTCAGCACCTTC
TRBD1 | TRBJ2-7 | TRBV5-1 | many | CASSLTGGILNEQYF | TGCGCCAGCAGCTTGACAGGGGGAATTTTGAACGAGCAGTACTTC
. | TRBJ1-1 | TRBV6-1 | few | CASSESSSRAFF | TGTGCCAGCAGTGAGTCATCTAGTCGAGCTTTCTTT
TRBD1 | TRBJ2-7 | TRBV4-3 | many | CASSQELWGQKDYEQYF | TGCGCCAGCAGCCAAGAACTTTGGGGACAGAAGGACTACGAGCAGTACTTC
TRBD2 | TRBJ2-7 | TRBV27 | many | CASKLTSGPGAYEQYF | TGTGCCAGCAAATTGACTAGCGGTCCTGGGGCCTACGAGCAGTACTTC